These 16 T cell receptor beta chains came from one sample sequenced in a study of graft-versus-host responses after intestinal transplantation. Their specific antigens are unknown. The assay was immunoSEQ multiplex PCR, and TCRdb's table has in-frame clones only and misses some. The sample records 75,000 to 100,000 clones, approximately 92% being singletons. This specimen was unstimulated CD8+ T cells sorted from spleen or lymph node cells, taken before intestinal transplant. The receptors shown here come from a human donor who received an intestinal transplant.

The chain has TRBV27 and TRBJ1-2; 9 nucleotides agree with TRBD1. The CDR3 is 13 amino acids. The V and J ends lost 6 bases and 5 bases, in that order; junction bases with no gene match: 4. Germline V gene data show CDR1 as MNHEY and CDR2 as SMNVEV (reference sequence). For the CDR3, the DNA is TGTGCCAGCAGGTGGGGACAGGGTTATGGCTACACCTTC. This encodes CASRWGQGYGYTF.

The chain is built from TRBV7-9 and TRBJ1-5; the match to TRBD1 covers 9 bases. The CDR3 is 14 amino acids. CDR1 is SEHNR, CDR2 FQNEAQ, per germline (reference sequence). Trimming at V came to 5 bases and at J to 3 bases, leaving 2 bases not matched to a gene. The chain's CDR3 is CASSGQGTNQPQHF. Here the CDR3 DNA reads TGTGCCAGCAGCGGACAGGGGACCAATCAGCCCCAGCATTTT.

The V call is TRBV2, the J call TRBJ1-4; perhaps TRBD1 as D (5 bases). This CDR3 contains 15 residues. Germline V gene data show CDR1 as SNHLY and CDR2 as FYNNEI. The V and J ends lost 8 bases and 0 bases respectively, with 13 bases between them. The CDR3 coding sequence is TGTGCCAGCCACCGACAGCCAGCAACTAATGAAAAACTGTTTTTT. Its protein product is CASHRQPATNEKLFF.

The J gene is TRBJ1-1, the V gene TRBV30; TRBD1 is a possible D gene (5 bases). The CDR3 contains 13 residues. CDR1 and CDR2 from the germline V gene are GTSNPN and SVGIG (reference sequence). Trimming took off 3 bases at V and 0 bases at J, with 8 bases between the two ends. CDR3 in amino acids: CAWSLTVNTEAFF. The CDR3 DNA reads as TGTGCCTGGAGCCTGACAGTGAACACTGAAGCTTTCTTT.

The chain is built from TRBV4-1 and TRBJ2-4; the match to TRBD2 covers 7 bases. The V gene end was trimmed by 3 bases and the J gene end by 8 bases; junction bases not matched to a gene: 16. Per germline, CDR1 MGHRA and CDR2 YSYEKL. The CDR3 spans 17 residues. The CDR3 DNA is TGCGCCAGCAGCCAGGCCGGACTAAGCGGGAATAGATACATTCAGTACTTC. As protein: CASSQAGLSGNRYIQYF.

The chain uses TRBV5-6 and TRBJ2-1, with 13 bases aligning to TRBD2. Unmatched junction bases numbered 4, after V lost 4 bases and J lost 3 bases. The germline gives CDR1 SGHDT, CDR2 YYEEEE. The CDR3 length is 16 residues. The CDR3 is CASSPGLAGNYNEQFF. The CDR3 DNA reads TGTGCCAGCAGCCCGGGACTAGCGGGAAACTACAATGAGCAGTTCTTC.

This chain joins TRBV11-3 and TRBJ2-2, with D possibly matching TRBD2 (5 bases). The germline V gene encodes CDR1 SGHNT and CDR2 YENEEA. V lost 5 bases to trimming and J lost 1 base, with 11 bases between them. The CDR3 covers 15 residues. The CDR3 region is CASSRRGENTGELFF. The CDR3 nucleotides are TGTGCCAGCAGCCGACGGGGAGAGAACACCGGGGAGCTGTTTTTT.

The rearrangement joins TRBV7-9 to TRBJ2-5; 9 bases agree with TRBD1. V lost 5 bases, J lost 1 base, and 11 bases stayed unmatched. The CDR3 consists of 17 residues. Germline V lookup: CDR1 SEHNR, CDR2 FQNEAQ (reference sequence). The CDR3 spells CASSLEWDRVVQETQYF. For the CDR3, the DNA is TGTGCCAGCAGCCTAGAATGGGACAGGGTCGTCCAAGAGACCCAGTACTTC.

The CDR3 loop reads CASSLADRGRETQYF. The CDR3 region has the DNA TGTGCCAGCAGCTTAGCGGACAGGGGACGAGAGACCCAGTACTTC. This sequence joins TRBV13 and TRBJ2-5; the match to TRBD1 covers 9 bases. Germline loops: CDR1 PRHDT, CDR2 FYEKMQ (reference sequence). V lost 1 base, J lost 4 bases, and 4 bases stayed unmatched. This CDR3 has 15 residues. The full variable domain, in which reference TRBV13 and TRBJ2-5 provide the parts outside the CDR3, is AAGVIQSPRHLIKEKRETATLKCYPIPRHDTVYWYQQGPGQDPQFLISFYEKMQSDKGSIPDRFSAQQFSDYHSELNMSSLELGDSALYFCASSLADRGRETQYFGPGTRLLVL.

V is TRBV4-1 and J is TRBJ2-3; TRBD2 might be the D (6 bases). There are 16 residues in the CDR3. Germline CDR1 MGHRA, CDR2 YSYEKL. The V end lost 4 bases, the J end lost 5 bases, and 19 bases lay between the germline ends. CDR3 DNA sequence: TGCGCCAGCAGCCCAAGAAGGTCTTGGGGGGAAGATACGCAGTATTTT. Amino acids: CASSPRRSWGEDTQYF.

The genes are TRBV25-1 and TRBJ2-7; the match to TRBD2 covers 7 bases. CDR1 and CDR2 (germline): MGHDK, SYGVNS. The CDR3 spans 16 residues. The ends lost 4 bases at V and 3 bases at J; junction bases unmatched: 12. The CDR3 coding sequence is TGTGCCAGCAGTGGTTTGAGCGGGAAGCCCCGCTACGAGCAGTACTTC. This encodes CASSGLSGKPRYEQYF.

This chain links TRBV30 with TRBJ2-3; 12 bases map to TRBD2. V trimming: 5 bases; J trimming: 6 bases; junction bases outside the gene matches: 6. This CDR3 is built from 14 residues. CDR1 and CDR2 (germline): GTSNPN, SVGIG (reference sequence). CDR3 sequence reads: CAWGLAGGADTQYF. Written as DNA, the CDR3 is TGTGCCTGGGGGCTAGCGGGGGGGGCCGATACGCAGTATTTT. The variable domain in full, completed from reference TRBV30 and TRBJ2-3, reads SQTIHQWPATLVQPVGSPLSLECTVEGTSNPNLYWYRQAAGRGLQLLFYSVGIGQISSEVPQNLSASRPQDRQFILSSKKLLLSDSGFYLCAWGLAGGADTQYFGPGTRLTVL.

V is TRBV27 and J is TRBJ1-2; 9 nucleotides agree with TRBD1. Germline CDR1 is MNHEY and CDR2 is SMNVEV (reference sequence). The CDR3 sequence is 15 residues long. The ends lost 6 bases at V and 8 bases at J; junction bases unmatched: 13. CDR3 amino acids: CASRRSRDRVDGYTF. The CDR3 DNA reads TGTGCCAGCAGGCGAAGCCGGGACAGGGTAGACGGCTACACCTTC.

The chain couples TRBV9 to TRBJ2-7; no firm D call. Germline V gene lookup returns CDR1 SGDLS and CDR2 YYNGEE. With 3 bases removed from V and 5 bases from J, the gap between germline ends came to 15 bases. The CDR3 is made up of 14 amino acids. The CDR3 DNA sequence: TGTGCCAGCAGCGCCAGCCCCCGAGGTGACGAGCAGTACTTC. This gives the protein CASSASPRGDEQYF. Using reference TRBV9 and TRBJ2-7 for the parts outside the CDR3, the full variable domain is DSGVTQTPKHLITATGQRVTLRCSPRSGDLSVYWYQQSLDQGLQFLIQYYNGEERAKGNILERFSAQQFPDLHSELNLSSLELGDSALYFCASSASPRGDEQYFGPGTRLTVT.

This clone was observed a single time. This chain links TRBV7-2 with TRBJ2-3; 10 positions match TRBD1. This CDR3 has 15 residues. From germline, CDR1 is SGHTA and CDR2 FQGNSA. The junction had 4 bases not matched to a gene; V was cut back by 3 bases and J by 4 bases. CDR3 DNA: TGTGCCAGCAGCTTGTGGGACAGGGGCGCAGATACGCAGTATTTT. It specifies CASSLWDRGADTQYF. The variable domain in full, completed from reference TRBV7-2 and TRBJ2-3, reads GAGVSQSPSNKVTEKGKDVELRCDPISGHTALYWYRQSLGQGLEFLIYFQGNSAPDKSGLPSDRFSAERTGGSVSTLTIQRTQQEDSAVYLCASSLWDRGADTQYFGPGTRLTVL.

The chain is built from TRBV28 and TRBJ2-7, with 8 nucleotides matching TRBD2. V lost 4 bases, J lost 5 bases, and 16 bases stayed unmatched. Germline CDR1 MDHEN, CDR2 SYDVKM. The CDR3 has 17 residues. CDR3 DNA sequence: TGTGCCAGCAGTTCAAGGGTATTCGGGACTAGTCCCCACGAGCAGTACTTC. As protein: CASSSRVFGTSPHEQYF.